This is a list of T cell receptor beta chains from one sample in a study of cytomegalovirus exposure and HLA in healthy donors. The repertoire was sequenced with immunoSEQ multiplex PCR; TCRdb's copy has only in-frame clones and lacks some. The profile shows 150,000 to 200,000 clones, around four fifths of them singletons. Sequenced material: PBMCs. All receptors come from a man between 18 and 29 years old in good health and CMV-seropositive. Both conserved end residues are part of each CDR3. D genes are given only for firm matches. Some rows have no size entry. The others give once, few or many, or a class for an expanded clone.

clone_size | d_call | j_call | v_call | cdr3_nt | cdr3_aa
- | TRBD1 | TRBJ1-3 | TRBV5-1 | TGCGCCAGCAGCGAGACAGGGACTGGAAACACCATATATTTT | CASSETGTGNTIYF
- | - | TRBJ1-2 | TRBV28 | TGTGCCAGCAGTTTTTGGGCAGAAAATGGCTACACCTTC | CASSFWAENGYTF
- | - | TRBJ1-2 | TRBV29-1 | TGCAGCGTTGAAGTCCCTGCGTCCCGGGACACCCGGGGCAACTATGGCTACACCTTC | CSVEVPASRDTRGNYGYTF
once | - | TRBJ1-5 | TRBV2 | TGTGCCAGCAACCAGGGCTTTAATCAGCCCCAGCATTTT | CASNQGFNQPQHF
once | TRBD1 | TRBJ2-7 | TRBV11-2 | TGTGCCAGCAGCTTAAAAGGACAGGGGGCCTACGAGCAGTACTTC | CASSLKGQGAYEQYF
once | TRBD2 | TRBJ2-3 | TRBV29-1 | TGCAGCGTTGTTGTGGGGGGGGGTGATACGCAGTATTTT | CSVVVGGGDTQYF
- | - | TRBJ2-2 | TRBV27 | TGTGCCACCCTCCGGGGGAACACCGGGGAGCTGTTTTTT | CATLRGNTGELFF
- | TRBD1 | TRBJ2-3 | TRBV7-2 | TGTGCCAGCACATGGACAGGTTCGCTCGCAGATACGCAGTATTTT | CASTWTGSLADTQYF
- | TRBD2 | TRBJ2-5 | TRBV7-9 | TGTGCCAGCAGCACCGGACTAGCGGGATTCCAAGAGACCCAGTACTTC | CASSTGLAGFQETQYF
- | TRBD2 | TRBJ2-1 | TRBV5-1 | TGCGCCAGCAGCTTGGTCGTCGGGACTAGTGTTGATGAGCAGTTCTTC | CASSLVVGTSVDEQFF
- | TRBD1 | TRBJ1-2 | TRBV4-3 | TGCGCCAGCAGCCAAGATCGGGTAGGGACAGGCCCGTCCTGGCGCGGCTACACCTTC | CASSQDRVGTGPSWRGYTF
- | - | TRBJ2-5 | TRBV13 | TGTGCCAGTCGTGGGGCCGAACGGGAGACCCAGTACTTC | CASRGAERETQYF
- | TRBD1 | TRBJ2-3 | TRBV7-2 | TGTGCCAGCAGCTTATCATCGGGGACAGTGGATACGCAGTATTTT | CASSLSSGTVDTQYF
- | TRBD2 | TRBJ2-7 | TRBV2 | TGTGCCAGCAGCTCAAGTGAGTTGGAACTAGCGGGACCCTACGAGCAGTACTTC | CASSSSELELAGPYEQYF
- | TRBD2 | TRBJ2-5 | TRBV5-4 | TGTGCCAGCAGCTTGTGGGGGGGAGAGACCCAGTACTTC | CASSLWGGETQYF
- | - | TRBJ1-4 | TRBV19 | TGTGCCAGCCGATTCGTAGCAACTAATGAAAAACTGTTTTTT | CASRFVATNEKLFF
- | TRBD1 | TRBJ2-2 | TRBV6-4 | TGTGCCAGCAGTGACCCCGGGACAGGGGACACCGGGGAGCTGTTTTTT | CASSDPGTGDTGELFF
few | - | TRBJ1-2 | TRBV6-5 | TGTGCCAGCAGAGGACAGCACTATGGCTACACCTTC | CASRGQHYGYTF
- | - | TRBJ1-1 | TRBV6-1 | TGTGCCAGCAGACAGGGCCCTGAAGCTTTCTTT | CASRQGPEAFF
- | - | TRBJ1-4 | TRBV6-4 | TGTGCCAGCAACCCTACGAGGAAACTGTTTTTT | CASNPTRKLFF